The T cell receptor beta chain under discussion was sequenced for a study of regulatory T cells in long-lasting Graves disease. Regarding the study as a whole: Study of thyroid tissue was not done, with only peripheral blood studied.

This clonotype occurred a few times. The target antigen is unknown. According to the study, TCR beta libraries were built with iRepertoire HTBI primers and CDR3-region Arm-PCR. Each CDR3 protein gets one entry after TCRdb re-called the multiplex PCR reads with MiXCR. The repertoire holds 650,000 to 700,000 distinct CDR3 sequences, with 30% as singletons. The V and J ends lost 2 bases and 0 bases respectively, with 14 bases between them. Germline values: CDR1 SGDLS, CDR2 YYNGEE. This CDR3 spans 17 amino acids. Time point given: persistent/refractory GD, antithyroid drugs over 5 years with positive TRAb. Isolated PBMC RNA provided the starting material for the TCR library.

Sequenced material: peripheral blood mononuclear cells (PBMCs), taken when the disease was refractory, from a patient treated with antithyroid drugs. This TCR derives from a female donor with Graves disease. The chain uses TRBV9 and TRBJ2-2; no firm D call. This chain's CDR3 is CASSVSPWFANTGELFF. The CDR3 DNA sequence: TGTGCCAGCAGCGTTTCCCCGTGGTTCGCGAACACCGGGGAGCTGTTTTTT.